Presented here are 23 T cell receptor beta chains from one specimen sequenced in a study of CD8 T cells in ankylosing spondylitis. Regarding the study as a whole: For ankylosing spondylitis blood, a TCR beta motif of seven to nine highly homologous variants appeared characteristic.

TCRdb reanalysed the 5' RACE reads using MiXCR and keeps one entry per CDR3 protein. The sample comprises some 840,000 distinct CDR3 sequences, approximately 10% of which are singletons, and 0.51% rests with the top ten. These receptors lack a known antigen. The sample was blood, either unsorted or a sorted T cell fraction (not recorded which). The receptors originated from a male donor with ankylosing spondylitis.

CDR3 region: CASSLPSGSLYPSYEQYF. The CDR3 DNA reads as TGTGCCAGCAGCTTACCTAGCGGGAGTCTTTATCCCTCCTACGAGCAGTACTTC. The V and J genes are TRBV11-2 and TRBJ2-7, with 10 positions matching TRBD2. Trimming cost V 2 bases and J 0 bases; bases outside gene matches: 10. This CDR3 has 18 residues. Germline V gene sequence: CDR1 SGHAT, CDR2 FQNNGV.

This clonotype was picked up many times. The rearrangement uses TRBV20-1 and TRBJ2-1, with 8 bases that match TRBD2. The J segment lost 6 bases and the V segment lost 6 bases, leaving 4 bases of the junction unmatched. There are 12 residues in the CDR3. Germline-derived CDR1 and CDR2 are DFQATT and SNEGSKA (reference sequence). CDR3 DNA: TGCAGTGCCCGACTAGCGTTCAATGAGCAGTTCTTC. This encodes CSARLAFNEQFF.

This clonotype showed up many times. This chain connects TRBV29-1 to TRBJ2-5; TRBD2 aligns across 13 bases. Unmatched junction bases numbered 7, after V lost 7 bases and J lost 5 bases. The CDR3 loop spans 14 amino acids. Looked up from germline, CDR1 is SQVTM and CDR2 is ANQGSEA. The CDR3 is CSARGTSGAETQYF. The CDR3 DNA is TGCAGCGCACGAGGGACTAGCGGGGCCGAGACCCAGTACTTC.

This clonotype was counted a few times. The chain recombines TRBV6-1 with TRBJ1-1; D is possibly TRBD1 (5 bases). Germline CDR1 is MNHNS and CDR2 is SASEGT. The CDR3 is made up of 15 amino acids. V lost 5 bases and J lost 5, with 18 bases in between. This CDR3 reads CASSRYQQDNTEAFF. CDR3 bases: TGTGCCAGCAGTCGATACCAACAGGATAATACTGAAGCTTTCTTT.

The chain couples TRBV5-1 to TRBJ2-7; D is possibly TRBD1 (6 bases). Between the trimmed V and J ends, which lost 4 bases and 0 bases, there was a span of 17 bases. This CDR3 is built from 16 residues. Germline values: CDR1 SGHRS, CDR2 YFSETQ. CDR3 nucleotide sequence: TGCGCCAGCAGCAGGGACAACAGGGTCTACTCCTACGAGCAGTACTTC. Translation gives CASSRDNRVYSYEQYF.

This clonotype occurred many times. V usage is TRBV4-3 and J usage is TRBJ2-3; D uncertain. V lost 0 bases to trimming and J lost 4 bases, with 14 bases between them. The germline V gene has CDR1 LGHNA and CDR2 YSLEER. The CDR3 is 16 residues long. The CDR3 spells CASSQDWRQDPDTQYF. CDR3 DNA sequence: TGCGCCAGCAGCCAAGATTGGCGGCAGGACCCAGATACGCAGTATTTT.

As DNA, the CDR3 is TGCGCCAGCAGCTCGACAGGGGCAGGCAGTGAGCAGTTCTTC. This translates into CASSSTGAGSEQFF. The rearrangement links TRBV5-1 to TRBJ2-1, with 8 positions matching TRBD1. Per germline, CDR1 SGHRS and CDR2 YFSETQ. The CDR3 covers 14 residues. Trimming removed 3 bases from V and 9 bases from J; junction bases left unmatched: 8.

The table lists this clonotype with many counts. The chain uses TRBV20-1 and TRBJ2-2; D is unclear. The CDR3 contains 14 residues. CDR1 is DFQATT, CDR2 SNEGSKA, per germline (reference sequence). Trimming took 1 base from V and 0 from J, leaving 6 bases between them. The CDR3 nucleotides read TGCAGTGCTAGAGGGACCGCGAACACCGGGGAGCTGTTTTTT. Amino acid sequence: CSARGTANTGELFF.

This clonotype was observed a handful of times. The chain links TRBV20-1 to TRBJ1-2; 8 nucleotides agree with TRBD1. Germline V gene data show CDR1 as DFQATT and CDR2 as SNEGSKA (reference sequence). V dropped 4 bases and J dropped 0; count of bases not matched to a gene: 16. The CDR3 runs to 18 residues. The CDR3 spells CSATLPLGTGPTNYGYTF. CDR3 DNA sequence: TGCAGTGCTACCCTCCCCCTCGGGACAGGTCCCACTAACTATGGCTACACCTTC.

This clonotype came up a few times. The chain has TRBV7-9 and TRBJ1-5, with 7 bases aligning to TRBD1. V lost 2 bases to trimming and J lost 2 bases; unmatched junction nucleotides: 9. The CDR3 totals 17 residues. The germline V gene has CDR1 SEHNR and CDR2 FQNEAQ (reference sequence). CDR3 sequence: CASSLNPQGDGNQPQHF. Written as DNA, the CDR3 is TGTGCCAGCAGCTTAAACCCTCAGGGGGATGGCAATCAGCCCCAGCATTTT.

The table lists this clonotype with a count of one. The CDR3 DNA follows: TGTGCCAGCAGCTTAGTTAGTGGGGCTAGAGAGACCCAGTACTTC. It yields the protein CASSLVSGARETQYF. The chain joins TRBV7-6 to TRBJ2-5; TRBD1 might be the D (5 bases). From germline, CDR1 is SGHVS and CDR2 FNYEAQ. The CDR3 sequence is 15 residues long. Trimming shortened V by 1 base and J by 4 bases, and 13 bases separated the two germline ends.

This clonotype was seen ten or more times. V is TRBV29-1 and J is TRBJ1-1; D is unclear. The CDR3 totals 13 residues. Germline values: CDR1 SQVTM, CDR2 ANQGSEA. V was trimmed by 3 bases and J by 0 bases, leaving 8 bases between them. CDR3 bases: TGCAGCGTTGAGGGCCAGCTGAACACTGAAGCTTTCTTT. Translating gives CSVEGQLNTEAFF.

The chain is built from TRBV20-1 and TRBJ2-7; TRBD2 agrees at 9 bases. The CDR3 contains 15 residues. With V trimmed by 5 bases and J by 2 bases, 10 bases remained unmatched. Germline CDR1 DFQATT, CDR2 SNEGSKA (reference sequence). The CDR3 DNA sequence: TGCAGTGCTTCCTACAGCGGGAGGCTCCCCTACGAGCAGTACTTC. Protein sequence: CSASYSGRLPYEQYF.

There are a few counts of this clonotype. The chain links TRBV5-1 to TRBJ1-2, with TRBD1 matching 7 bases. The CDR3 totals 13 residues. With V trimmed by 4 bases and J by 8 bases, 8 bases remained unmatched. Germline V gene data show CDR1 as SGHRS and CDR2 as YFSETQ. CDR3 nucleotides: TGCGCCAGCAGCCTCCGGACAGGAGAAGGCTACACCTTC. Protein: CASSLRTGEGYTF.

This chain uses TRBV7-2 with TRBJ2-5; D might be TRBD1 (6 bases). The CDR3 consists of 15 residues. The germline V gene has CDR1 SGHTA and CDR2 FQGNSA. The V and J ends lost 5 bases and 0 bases respectively, with 13 bases between them. The CDR3 loop is CASSPGQIYQETQYF. The CDR3, as DNA: TGTGCCAGCAGCCCCGGACAGATATACCAAGAGACCCAGTACTTC. Full variable domain (outside the CDR3, taken from reference TRBV7-2 and TRBJ2-5): GAGVSQSPSNKVTEKGKDVELRCDPISGHTALYWYRQSLGQGLEFLIYFQGNSAPDKSGLPSDRFSAERTGGSVSTLTIQRTQQEDSAVYLCASSPGQIYQETQYFGPGTRLLVL.

V gene TRBV20-1 combines with J gene TRBJ2-5; the D gene is possibly TRBD1 (5 bases). The CDR3 contains 13 residues. Germline CDR1 is DFQATT and CDR2 is SNEGSKA (reference sequence). The V end lost 0 bases, the J end lost 3 bases, and 8 bases lay between the germline ends. CDR3 sequence reads: CSARDDSKETQYF. The CDR3 DNA reads as TGCAGTGCTAGAGATGACAGCAAAGAGACCCAGTACTTC.

This clonotype was counted ten times or more. J is TRBJ2-7 and V is TRBV7-9; unclear D gene. This CDR3 is 11 amino acids long. From germline, CDR1 is SEHNR and CDR2 FQNEAQ (reference sequence). Trimming left V 3 bases short and J 7 bases short, with 7 bases between. The CDR3 protein is CASSLMWEQYF. The CDR3 nucleotides are TGTGCCAGCAGCTTGATGTGGGAGCAGTACTTC. The full variable domain, its missing parts supplied by reference TRBV7-9 and TRBJ2-7, is DTGVSQNPRHKITKRGQNVTFRCDPISEHNRLYWYRQTLGQGPEFLTYFQNEAQLEKSRLLSDRFSAERPKGSFSTLEIQRTEQGDSAMYLCASSLMWEQYFGPGTRLTVT.

The chain couples TRBV20-1 to TRBJ1-5; unclear D gene. CDR1 is DFQATT and CDR2 is SNEGSKA in the germline V gene (reference sequence). Deletions cut 3 bases from V and 3 bases from J, with 12 bases between. This CDR3 contains 14 residues. The CDR3: CSASSGPINQPQHF. The CDR3 nucleotides are TGCAGTGCTAGTAGCGGACCTATCAATCAGCCCCAGCATTTT.

This clonotype was detected only a few times. This chain uses TRBV3-1 with TRBJ2-7; no reliable D call. Germline assignment: CDR1 LGHDT and CDR2 YNNKEL (reference sequence). Trimming cost V 4 bases and J 7 bases, with 17 bases left between them. CDR3 size: 14 residues. For the CDR3, the DNA is TGTGCCAGCAGCCGGCTACCGTTGAACTGGGAGCAGTACTTC. Protein product: CASSRLPLNWEQYF.

This clonotype was recorded a few times. V gene TRBV9 combines with J gene TRBJ2-1; 10 bases are shared with TRBD2. The CDR3 consists of 16 residues. The germline CDR1 and CDR2 sequences are SGDLS and YYNGEE. The V segment lost 4 bases and the J segment 4 bases; nucleotides outside the gene matches: 8. CDR3 nucleotide sequence: TGTGCCAGCAGCCCAACCCTAGCGGGGGCATACAATGAGCAGTTCTTC. This sequence encodes CASSPTLAGAYNEQFF.

This clonotype was seen a handful of times. V is TRBV6-1 and J is TRBJ2-5; 7 bases match TRBD1. V dropped 10 bases and J dropped 6; count of bases not matched to a gene: 17. Germline assignment: CDR1 MNHNS and CDR2 SASEGT. CDR3 length: 15 amino acids. CDR3 nucleotides: TGTGCCACTAGCTGGAACAGGGGCCTCGTTCAGACCCAGTACTTC. As protein: CATSWNRGLVQTQYF.

This chain joins TRBV10-3 and TRBJ1-5; 7 bases fit TRBD1. V shed 7 bases and J 2 bases; nucleotides not matched to a gene: 11. This CDR3 contains 16 residues. Per the germline V gene, CDR1 is ENHRY and CDR2 is SYGVKD. This CDR3 reads CAITNSGGSGNQPQHF. CDR3 nucleotide sequence: TGTGCCATCACCAACTCAGGGGGATCGGGCAATCAGCCCCAGCATTTT.

This clonotype was counted only a few times. The gene calls are TRBV12-3 or TRBV12-4 and TRBJ1-2; the match to TRBD1 covers 7 bases. The length of the CDR3 is 18 residues. V was clipped by 5 bases and J by 4 bases; unmatched bases: 19. CDR3 protein: CASSPDRIPGSPPYGYTF. CDR3 coding DNA: TGTGCCAGCAGTCCGGACAGGATTCCCGGTTCCCCCCCCTATGGCTACACCTTC.